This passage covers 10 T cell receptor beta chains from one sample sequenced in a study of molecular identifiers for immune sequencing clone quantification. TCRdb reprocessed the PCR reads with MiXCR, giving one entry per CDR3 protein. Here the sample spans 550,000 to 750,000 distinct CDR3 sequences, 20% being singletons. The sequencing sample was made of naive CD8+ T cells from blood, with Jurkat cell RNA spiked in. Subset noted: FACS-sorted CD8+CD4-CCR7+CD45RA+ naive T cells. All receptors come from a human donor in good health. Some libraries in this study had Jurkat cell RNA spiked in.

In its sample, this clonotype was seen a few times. The CDR3 protein is CASSSSLGGEKLFF. The CDR3 nucleotides read TGTGCCAGCAGCTCCTCCCTCGGGGGTGAAAAACTGTTTTTT. This chain links TRBV7-9 with TRBJ1-4, with D maybe TRBD1 (5 bases). V lost 4 bases, J lost 7 bases, and 13 bases lay in between. This CDR3 is 14 amino acids long. CDR1 and CDR2 from the germline V gene are SEHNR and FQNEAQ (reference sequence).

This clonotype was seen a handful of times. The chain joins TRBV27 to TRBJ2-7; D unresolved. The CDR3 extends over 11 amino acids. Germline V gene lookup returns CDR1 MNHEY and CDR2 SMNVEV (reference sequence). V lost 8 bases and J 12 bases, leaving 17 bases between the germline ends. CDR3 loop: CASPPAHPGYF. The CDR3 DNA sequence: TGTGCCAGCCCCCCGGCCCACCCTGGGTACTTC.

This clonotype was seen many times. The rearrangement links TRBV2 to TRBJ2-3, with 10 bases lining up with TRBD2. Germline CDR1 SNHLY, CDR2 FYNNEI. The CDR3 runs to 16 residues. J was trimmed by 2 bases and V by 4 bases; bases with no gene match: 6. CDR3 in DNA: TGTGCCAGCAGTGTGGCTAGCGGGGGTTTCACAGATACGCAGTATTTT. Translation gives CASSVASGGFTDTQYF.

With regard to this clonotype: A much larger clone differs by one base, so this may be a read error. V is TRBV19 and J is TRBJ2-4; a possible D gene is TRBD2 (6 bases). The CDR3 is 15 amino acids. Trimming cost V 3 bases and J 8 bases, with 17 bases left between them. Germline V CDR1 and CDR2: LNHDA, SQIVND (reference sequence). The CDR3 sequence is CASSIRGPAGDIQYF. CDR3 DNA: TGTGCCAGTAGTATTCGAGGGCCAGCGGGTGACATTCAGTACTTC.

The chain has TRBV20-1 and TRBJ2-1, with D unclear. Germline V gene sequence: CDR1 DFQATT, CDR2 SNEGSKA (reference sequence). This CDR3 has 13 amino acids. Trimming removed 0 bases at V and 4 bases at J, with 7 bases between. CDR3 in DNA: TGCAGTGCTAGAGATCAGACTTACAATGAGCAGTTCTTC. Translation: CSARDQTYNEQFF.

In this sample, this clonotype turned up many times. Here the CDR3 DNA reads TGTGCCAGCAGTCCTAGGTTTATGGACACTGAAGCTTTCTTT. It encodes CASSPRFMDTEAFF. V gene TRBV28 combines with J gene TRBJ1-1; D not resolved. Trimming stripped 5 bases from V and 3 bases from J, with 13 bases between. The CDR3 consists of 14 residues. CDR1 and CDR2 (germline): MDHEN, SYDVKM.

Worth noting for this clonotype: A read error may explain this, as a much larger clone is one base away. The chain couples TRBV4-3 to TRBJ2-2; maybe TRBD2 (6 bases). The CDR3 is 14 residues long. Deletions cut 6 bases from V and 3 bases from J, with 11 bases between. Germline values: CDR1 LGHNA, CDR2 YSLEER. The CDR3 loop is CASSGGTHTGELFF. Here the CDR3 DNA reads TGCGCCAGCAGTGGGGGGACTCACACCGGGGAGCTGTTTTTT.

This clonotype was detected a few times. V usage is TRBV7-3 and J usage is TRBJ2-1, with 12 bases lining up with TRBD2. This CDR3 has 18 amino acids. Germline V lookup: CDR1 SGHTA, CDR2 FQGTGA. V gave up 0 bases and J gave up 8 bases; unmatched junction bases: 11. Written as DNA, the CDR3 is TGTGCCAGCAGCTTAACGGGGCTAGCGGGAGGGCCCGGGTATGAGCAGTTCTTC. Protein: CASSLTGLAGGPGYEQFF.

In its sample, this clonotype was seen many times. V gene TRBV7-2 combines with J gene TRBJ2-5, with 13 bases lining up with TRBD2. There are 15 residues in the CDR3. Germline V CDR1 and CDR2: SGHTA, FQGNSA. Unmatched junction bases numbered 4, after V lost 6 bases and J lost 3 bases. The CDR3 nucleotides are TGTGCCAGCAGAAGACTAGCGGGGGGAAAAGAGACCCAGTACTTC. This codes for CASRRLAGGKETQYF.

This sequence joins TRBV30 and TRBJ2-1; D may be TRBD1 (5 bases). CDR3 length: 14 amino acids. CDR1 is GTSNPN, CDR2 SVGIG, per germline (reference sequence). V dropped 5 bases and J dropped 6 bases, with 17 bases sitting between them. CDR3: CAWVGQGTCNEQFF. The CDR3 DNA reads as TGTGCCTGGGTAGGGCAGGGTACCTGCAATGAGCAGTTCTTC.